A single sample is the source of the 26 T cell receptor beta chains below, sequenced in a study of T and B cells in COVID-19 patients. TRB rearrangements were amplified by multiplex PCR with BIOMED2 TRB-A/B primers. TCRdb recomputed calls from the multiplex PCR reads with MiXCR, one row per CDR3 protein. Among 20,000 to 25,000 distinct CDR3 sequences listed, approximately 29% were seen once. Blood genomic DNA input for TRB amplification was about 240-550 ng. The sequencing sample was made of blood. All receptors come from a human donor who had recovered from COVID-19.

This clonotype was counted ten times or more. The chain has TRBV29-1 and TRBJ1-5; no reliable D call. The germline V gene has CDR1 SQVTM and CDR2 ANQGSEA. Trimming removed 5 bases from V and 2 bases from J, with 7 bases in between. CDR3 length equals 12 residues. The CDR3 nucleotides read TGCAGCGTTATATGGGGCAATCAGCCCCAGCATTTT. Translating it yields CSVIWGNQPQHF.

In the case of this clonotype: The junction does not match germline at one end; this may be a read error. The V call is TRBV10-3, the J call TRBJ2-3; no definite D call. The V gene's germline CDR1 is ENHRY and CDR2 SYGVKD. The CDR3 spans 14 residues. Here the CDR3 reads CAISESFMGPSPNF. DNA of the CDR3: TGTGCCATCAGTGAGTCGTTTATGGGTCCATCCCCGAATTTT.

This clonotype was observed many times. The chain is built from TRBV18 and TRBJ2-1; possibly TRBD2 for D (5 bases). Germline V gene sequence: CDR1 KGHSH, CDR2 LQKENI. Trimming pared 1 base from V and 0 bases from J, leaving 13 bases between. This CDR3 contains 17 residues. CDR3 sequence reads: CASSPRRLQSSYNEQFF. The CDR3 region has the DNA TGTGCCAGCTCACCACGGAGACTACAAAGCTCCTACAATGAGCAGTTCTTC.

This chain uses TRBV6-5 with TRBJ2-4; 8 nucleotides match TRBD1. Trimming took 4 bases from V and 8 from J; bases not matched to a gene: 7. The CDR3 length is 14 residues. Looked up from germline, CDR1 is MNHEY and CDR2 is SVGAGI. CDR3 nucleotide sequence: TGTGCCAGCAGTTCGGACAGGGTCTGGGACATTCAGTACTTC. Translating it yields CASSSDRVWDIQYF.

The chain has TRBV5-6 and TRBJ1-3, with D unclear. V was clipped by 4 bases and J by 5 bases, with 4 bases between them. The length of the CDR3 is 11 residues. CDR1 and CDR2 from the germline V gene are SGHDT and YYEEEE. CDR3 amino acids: CASSLRNTIYF. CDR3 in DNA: TGTGCCAGCAGCCTTCGAAACACCATATATTTT.

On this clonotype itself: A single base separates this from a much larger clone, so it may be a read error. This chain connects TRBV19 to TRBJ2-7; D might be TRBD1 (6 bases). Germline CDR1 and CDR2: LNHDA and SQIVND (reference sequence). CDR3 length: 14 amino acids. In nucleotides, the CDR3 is TGTGCCAGTAGTATGACCGGGACATCCTACAAGCAGTACTTC. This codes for CASSMTGTSYKQYF. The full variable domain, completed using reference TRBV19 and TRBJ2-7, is DGGITQSPKYLFRKEGQNVTLSCEQNLNHDAMYWYRQDPGQGLRLIYYSQIVNDFQKGDIAEGYSVSREKKESFPLTVTSAQKNPTAFYLCASSMTGTSYKQYFGPGTRLTVT.

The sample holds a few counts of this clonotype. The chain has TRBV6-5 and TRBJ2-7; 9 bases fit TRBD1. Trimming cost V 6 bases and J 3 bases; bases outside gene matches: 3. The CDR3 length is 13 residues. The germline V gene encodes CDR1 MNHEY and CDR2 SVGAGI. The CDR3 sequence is CASSRQGDYEQYF. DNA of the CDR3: TGTGCCAGCAGCAGACAGGGGGACTACGAGCAGTACTTC.

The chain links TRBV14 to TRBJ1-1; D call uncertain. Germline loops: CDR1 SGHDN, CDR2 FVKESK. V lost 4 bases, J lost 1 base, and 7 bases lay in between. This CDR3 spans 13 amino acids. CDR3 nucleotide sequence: TGTGCCAGCAGCCTTCAGGAGAACACTGAAGCTTTCTTT. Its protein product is CASSLQENTEAFF.

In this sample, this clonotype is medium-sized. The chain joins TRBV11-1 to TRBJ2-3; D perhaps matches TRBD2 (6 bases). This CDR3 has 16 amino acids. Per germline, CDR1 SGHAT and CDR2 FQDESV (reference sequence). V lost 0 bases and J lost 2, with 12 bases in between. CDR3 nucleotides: TGTGCCAGCAGCTTAGCTCGGGGGAGGCTCACAGATACGCAGTATTTT. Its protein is CASSLARGRLTDTQYF.

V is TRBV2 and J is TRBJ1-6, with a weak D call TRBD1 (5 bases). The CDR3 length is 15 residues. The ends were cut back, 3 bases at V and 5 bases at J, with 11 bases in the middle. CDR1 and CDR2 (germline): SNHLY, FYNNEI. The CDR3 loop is CASSDQGPHNSPLHF. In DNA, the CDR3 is TGTGCCAGCAGTGACCAGGGTCCGCATAATTCACCCCTCCACTTT.

The CDR3: CASSLIGGSNSPLHF. The CDR3 nucleotides read TGTGCCAGCAGCCTCATCGGGGGGTCTAATTCACCCCTCCACTTT. This chain joins TRBV14 and TRBJ1-6; TRBD1 is a possible D gene (5 bases). The V and J ends lost 4 bases and 6 bases respectively, with 13 bases between them. The germline gives CDR1 SGHDN, CDR2 FVKESK. The CDR3 runs 15 residues.

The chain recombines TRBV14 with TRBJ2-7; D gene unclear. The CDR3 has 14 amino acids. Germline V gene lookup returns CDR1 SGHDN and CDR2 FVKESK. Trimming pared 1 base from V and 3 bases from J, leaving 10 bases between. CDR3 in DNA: TGTGCCAGCAGCCAAGCAATAAATTTCTACGAGCAGTACTTC. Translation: CASSQAINFYEQYF.

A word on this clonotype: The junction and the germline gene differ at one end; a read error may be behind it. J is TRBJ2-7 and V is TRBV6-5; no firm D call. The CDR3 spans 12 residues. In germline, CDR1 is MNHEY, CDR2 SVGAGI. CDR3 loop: CAISESRYEQYF. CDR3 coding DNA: TGTGCCATCAGTGAGTCGAGGTACGAGCAGTACTTC.

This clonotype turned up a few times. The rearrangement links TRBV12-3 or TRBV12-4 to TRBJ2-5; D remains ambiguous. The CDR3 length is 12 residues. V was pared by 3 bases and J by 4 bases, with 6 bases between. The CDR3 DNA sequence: TGTGCCAGCAGTTTTGGAGCAGAGACCCAGTACTTC. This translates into CASSFGAETQYF.

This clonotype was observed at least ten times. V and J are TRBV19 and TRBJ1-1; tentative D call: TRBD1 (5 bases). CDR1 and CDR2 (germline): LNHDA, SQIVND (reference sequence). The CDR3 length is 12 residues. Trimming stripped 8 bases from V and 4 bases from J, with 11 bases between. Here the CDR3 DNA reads TGTGCCAGTGGCCGGGACCGCACTGAAGCTTTCTTT. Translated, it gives CASGRDRTEAFF.

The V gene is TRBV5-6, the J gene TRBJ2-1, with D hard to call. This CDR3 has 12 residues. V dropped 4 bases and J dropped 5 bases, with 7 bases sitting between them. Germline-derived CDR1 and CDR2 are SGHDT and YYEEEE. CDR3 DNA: TGTGCCAGCAGCGGGTACAACAATGAGCAGTTCTTC. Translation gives CASSGYNNEQFF.

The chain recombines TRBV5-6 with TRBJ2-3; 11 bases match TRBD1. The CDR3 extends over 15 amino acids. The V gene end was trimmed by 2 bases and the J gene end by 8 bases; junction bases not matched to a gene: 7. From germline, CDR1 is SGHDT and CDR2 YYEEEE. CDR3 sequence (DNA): TGTGCCAGCAGCTTCCCGGACAGGGGGCGAATTACGCAGTATTTT. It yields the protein CASSFPDRGRITQYF.

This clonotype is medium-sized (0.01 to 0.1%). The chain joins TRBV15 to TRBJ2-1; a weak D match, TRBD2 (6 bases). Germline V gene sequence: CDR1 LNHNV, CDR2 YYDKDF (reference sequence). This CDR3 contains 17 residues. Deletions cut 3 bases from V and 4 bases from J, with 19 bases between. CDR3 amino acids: CATSSLVMGREYNEQFF. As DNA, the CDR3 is TGTGCCACCAGCAGCCTAGTGATGGGGCGGGAATACAATGAGCAGTTCTTC.

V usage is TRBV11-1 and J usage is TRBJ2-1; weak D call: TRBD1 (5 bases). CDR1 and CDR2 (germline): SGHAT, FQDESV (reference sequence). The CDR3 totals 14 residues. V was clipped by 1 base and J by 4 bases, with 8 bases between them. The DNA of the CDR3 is TGTGCCAGCAGCTTAGAATACAGGTACAATGAGCAGTTCTTC. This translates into CASSLEYRYNEQFF.

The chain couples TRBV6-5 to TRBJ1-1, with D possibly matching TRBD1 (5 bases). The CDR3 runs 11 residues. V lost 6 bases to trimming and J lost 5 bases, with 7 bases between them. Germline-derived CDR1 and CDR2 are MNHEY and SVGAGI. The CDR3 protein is CASSWGTEAFF. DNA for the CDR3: TGTGCCAGCAGCTGGGGGACTGAAGCTTTCTTT.

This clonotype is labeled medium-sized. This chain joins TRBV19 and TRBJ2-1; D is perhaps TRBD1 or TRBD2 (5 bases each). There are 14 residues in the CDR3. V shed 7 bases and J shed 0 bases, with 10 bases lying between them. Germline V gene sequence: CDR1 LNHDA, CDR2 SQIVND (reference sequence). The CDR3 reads CASNSGHSYNEQFF. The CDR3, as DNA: TGTGCCAGTAACAGCGGACACTCCTACAATGAGCAGTTCTTC.

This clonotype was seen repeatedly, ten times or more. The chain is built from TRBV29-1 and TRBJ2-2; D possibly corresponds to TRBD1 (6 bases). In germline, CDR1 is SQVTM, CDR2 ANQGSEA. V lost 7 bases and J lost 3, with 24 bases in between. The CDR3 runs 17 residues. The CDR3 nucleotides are TGCAGCGCCCCAGGGGTCCCAGGCCATTTGTACACCGGGGAGCTGTTTTTT. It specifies CSAPGVPGHLYTGELFF.

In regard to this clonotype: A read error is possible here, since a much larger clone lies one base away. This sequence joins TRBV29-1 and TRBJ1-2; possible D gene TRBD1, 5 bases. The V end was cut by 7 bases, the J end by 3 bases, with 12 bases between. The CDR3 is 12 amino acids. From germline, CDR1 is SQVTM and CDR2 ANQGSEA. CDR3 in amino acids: CSAGTGDYGYTF. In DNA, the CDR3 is TGCAGCGCTGGAACGGGGGACTATGGCTACACCTTC.

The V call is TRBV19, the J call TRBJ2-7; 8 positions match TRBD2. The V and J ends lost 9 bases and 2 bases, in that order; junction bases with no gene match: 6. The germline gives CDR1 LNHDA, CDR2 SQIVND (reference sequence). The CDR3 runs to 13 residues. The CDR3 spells CASSGLAAYEQYF. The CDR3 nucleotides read TGTGCCAGCAGTGGACTAGCAGCCTACGAGCAGTACTTC.

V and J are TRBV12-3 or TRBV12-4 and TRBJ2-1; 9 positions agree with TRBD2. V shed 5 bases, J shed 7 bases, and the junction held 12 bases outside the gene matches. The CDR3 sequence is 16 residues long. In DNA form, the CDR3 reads TGTGCCAGCAGTCTAGAGGGCGGGAGGGCCGCTAATGAGCAGTTCTTC. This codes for CASSLEGGRAANEQFF.

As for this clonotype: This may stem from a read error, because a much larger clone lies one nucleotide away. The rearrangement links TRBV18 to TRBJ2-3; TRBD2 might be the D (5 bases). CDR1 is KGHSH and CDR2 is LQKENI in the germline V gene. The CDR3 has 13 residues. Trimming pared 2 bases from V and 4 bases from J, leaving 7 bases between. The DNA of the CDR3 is TGTGCCAGCTCACCATTAGCGCCAGATACGCAGTATTTT. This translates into CASSPLAPDTQYF.